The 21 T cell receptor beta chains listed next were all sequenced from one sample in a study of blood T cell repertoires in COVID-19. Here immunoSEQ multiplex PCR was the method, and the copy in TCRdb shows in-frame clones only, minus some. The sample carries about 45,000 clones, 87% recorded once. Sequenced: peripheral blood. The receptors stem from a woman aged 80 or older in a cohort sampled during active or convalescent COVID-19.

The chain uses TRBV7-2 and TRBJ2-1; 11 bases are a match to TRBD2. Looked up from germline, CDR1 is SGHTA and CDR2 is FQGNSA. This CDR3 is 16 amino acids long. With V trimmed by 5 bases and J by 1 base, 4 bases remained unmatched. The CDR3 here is CASSLSGGASYNEQFF. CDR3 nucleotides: TGTGCCAGCAGCCTTAGCGGGGGGGCGTCCTACAATGAGCAGTTCTTC.

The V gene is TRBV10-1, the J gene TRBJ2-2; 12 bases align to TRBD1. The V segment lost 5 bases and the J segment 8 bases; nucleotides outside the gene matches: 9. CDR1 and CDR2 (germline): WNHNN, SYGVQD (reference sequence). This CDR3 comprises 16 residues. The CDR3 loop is CASSRGTGGHIGELFF. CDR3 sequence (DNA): TGCGCCAGCAGTCGAGGGACAGGGGGCCATATAGGGGAGCTGTTTTTT.

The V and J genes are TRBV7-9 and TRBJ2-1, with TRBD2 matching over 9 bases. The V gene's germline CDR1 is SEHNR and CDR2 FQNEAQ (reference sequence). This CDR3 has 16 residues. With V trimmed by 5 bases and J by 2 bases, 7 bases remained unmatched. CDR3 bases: TGTGCCAGCAGCCCCGGACTAGCGTACCCCTACAATGAGCAGTTCTTC. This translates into CASSPGLAYPYNEQFF.

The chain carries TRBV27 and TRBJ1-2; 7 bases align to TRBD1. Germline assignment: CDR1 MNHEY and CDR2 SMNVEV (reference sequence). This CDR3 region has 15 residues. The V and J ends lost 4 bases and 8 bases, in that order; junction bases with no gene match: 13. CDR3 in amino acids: CASSSAGQALAGYTF. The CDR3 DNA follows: TGTGCCAGCAGTTCCGCCGGACAGGCCCTCGCGGGCTACACCTTC.

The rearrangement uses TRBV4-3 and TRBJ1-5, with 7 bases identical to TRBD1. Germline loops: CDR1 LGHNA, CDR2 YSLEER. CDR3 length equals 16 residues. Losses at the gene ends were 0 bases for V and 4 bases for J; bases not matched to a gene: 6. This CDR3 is CASSQERDRENQPQHF. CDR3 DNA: TGCGCCAGCAGCCAAGAGCGAGACAGGGAAAATCAGCCCCAGCATTTT.

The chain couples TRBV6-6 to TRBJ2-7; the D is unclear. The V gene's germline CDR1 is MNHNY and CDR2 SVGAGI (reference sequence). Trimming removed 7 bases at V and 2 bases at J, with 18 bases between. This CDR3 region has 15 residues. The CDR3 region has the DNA TGTGCCAGCACCCGAAGCACCACTGGTACCTACGAGCAGTACTTC. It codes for CASTRSTTGTYEQYF.

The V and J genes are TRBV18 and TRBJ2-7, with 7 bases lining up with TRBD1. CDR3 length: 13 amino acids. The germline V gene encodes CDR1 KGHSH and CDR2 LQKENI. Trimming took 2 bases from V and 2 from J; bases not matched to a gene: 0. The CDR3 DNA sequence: TGTGCCAGCTCACCAACAGGGGCCTACGAGCAGTACTTC. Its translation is CASSPTGAYEQYF.

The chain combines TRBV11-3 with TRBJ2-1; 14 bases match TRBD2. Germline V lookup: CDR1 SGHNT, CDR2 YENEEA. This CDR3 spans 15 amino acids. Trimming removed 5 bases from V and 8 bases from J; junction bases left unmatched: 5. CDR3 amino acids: CASSLGLAGGYEQFF. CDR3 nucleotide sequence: TGTGCCAGCAGCCTCGGACTAGCGGGAGGTTATGAGCAGTTCTTC.

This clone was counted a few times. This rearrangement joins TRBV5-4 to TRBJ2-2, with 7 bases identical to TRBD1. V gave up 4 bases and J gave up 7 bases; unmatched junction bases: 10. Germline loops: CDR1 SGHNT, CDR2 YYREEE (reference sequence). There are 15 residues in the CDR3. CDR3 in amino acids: CASSNPRGIGGELFF. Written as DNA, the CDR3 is TGTGCCAGCAGCAACCCCAGGGGGATCGGCGGGGAGCTGTTTTTT. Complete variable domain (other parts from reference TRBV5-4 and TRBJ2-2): ETGVTQSPTHLIKTRGQQVTLRCSSQSGHNTVSWYQQALGQGPQFIFQYYREEENGRGNFPPRFSGLQFPNYSSELNVNALELDDSALYLCASSNPRGIGGELFFGEGSRLTVL.

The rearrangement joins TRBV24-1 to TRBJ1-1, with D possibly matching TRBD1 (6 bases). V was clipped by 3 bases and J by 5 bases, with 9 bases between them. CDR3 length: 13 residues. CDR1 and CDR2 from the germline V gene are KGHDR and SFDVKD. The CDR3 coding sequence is TGTGCCACCAGTGATCCCGGACAGACTGAAGCTTTCTTT. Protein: CATSDPGQTEAFF.

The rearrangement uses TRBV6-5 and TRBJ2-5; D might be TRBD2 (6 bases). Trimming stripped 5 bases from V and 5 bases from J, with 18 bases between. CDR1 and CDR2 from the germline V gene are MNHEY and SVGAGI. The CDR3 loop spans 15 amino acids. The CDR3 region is CASSPLASSTETQYF. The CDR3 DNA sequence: TGTGCCAGCAGTCCCCTAGCGTCTTCAACCGAGACCCAGTACTTC.

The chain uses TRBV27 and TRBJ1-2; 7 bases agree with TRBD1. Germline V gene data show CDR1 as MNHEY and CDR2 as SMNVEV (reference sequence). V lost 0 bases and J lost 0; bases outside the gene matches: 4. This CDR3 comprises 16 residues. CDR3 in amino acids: CASSLSLGTANYGYTF. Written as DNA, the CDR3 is TGTGCCAGCAGTTTATCCTTGGGGACAGCTAACTATGGCTACACCTTC.

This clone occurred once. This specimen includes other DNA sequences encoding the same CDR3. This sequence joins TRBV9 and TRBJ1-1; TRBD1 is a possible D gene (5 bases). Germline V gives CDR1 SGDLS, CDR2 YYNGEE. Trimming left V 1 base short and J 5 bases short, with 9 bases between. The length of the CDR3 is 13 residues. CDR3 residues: CASSVQGSTEAFF. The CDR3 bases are TGTGCCAGCAGCGTACAGGGTTCGACTGAAGCTTTCTTT.

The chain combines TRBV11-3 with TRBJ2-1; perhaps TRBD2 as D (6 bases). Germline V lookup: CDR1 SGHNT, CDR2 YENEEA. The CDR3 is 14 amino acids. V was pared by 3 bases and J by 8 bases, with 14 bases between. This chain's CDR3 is CASSFGGAEDEQFF. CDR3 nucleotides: TGTGCCAGCAGCTTCGGAGGGGCTGAGGATGAGCAGTTCTTC.

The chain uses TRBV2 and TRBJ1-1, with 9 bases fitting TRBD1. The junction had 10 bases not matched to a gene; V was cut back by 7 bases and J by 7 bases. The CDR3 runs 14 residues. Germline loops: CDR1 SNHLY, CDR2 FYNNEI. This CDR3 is CASTLDRGQGEAFF. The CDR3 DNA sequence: TGTGCCAGCACTCTGGACAGGGGTCAAGGTGAAGCTTTCTTT.

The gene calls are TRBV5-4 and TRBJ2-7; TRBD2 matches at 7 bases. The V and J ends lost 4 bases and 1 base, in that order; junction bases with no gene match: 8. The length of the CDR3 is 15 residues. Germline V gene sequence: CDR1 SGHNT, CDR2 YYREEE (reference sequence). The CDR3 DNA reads TGTGCCAGCAGCCCTGTAGCGGGCCTATCCTACGAGCAGTACTTC. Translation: CASSPVAGLSYEQYF.

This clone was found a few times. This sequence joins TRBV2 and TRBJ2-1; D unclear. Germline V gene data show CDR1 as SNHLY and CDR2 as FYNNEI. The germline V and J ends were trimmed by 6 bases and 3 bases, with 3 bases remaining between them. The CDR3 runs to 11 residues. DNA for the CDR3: TGTGCCAGCAGGTACTACAATGAGCAGTTCTTC. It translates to CASRYYNEQFF.

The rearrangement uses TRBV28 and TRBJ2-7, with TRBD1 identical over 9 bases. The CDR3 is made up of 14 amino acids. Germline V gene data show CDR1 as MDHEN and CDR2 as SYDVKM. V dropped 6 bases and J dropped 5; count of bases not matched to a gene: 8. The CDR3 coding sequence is TGTGCCAGCAGCCACCAACAGGGGGCGGACGAGCAGTACTTC. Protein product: CASSHQQGADEQYF. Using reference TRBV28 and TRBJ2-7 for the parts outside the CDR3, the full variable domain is DVKVTQSSRYLVKRTGEKVFLECVQDMDHENMFWYRQDPGLGLRLIYFSYDVKMKEKGDIPEGYSVSREKKERFSLILESASTNQTSMYLCASSHQQGADEQYFGPGTRLTVT.

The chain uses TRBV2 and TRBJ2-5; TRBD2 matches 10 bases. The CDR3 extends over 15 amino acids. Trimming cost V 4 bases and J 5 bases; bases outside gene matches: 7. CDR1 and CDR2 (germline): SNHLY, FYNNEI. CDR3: CASSAWTSGPETQYF. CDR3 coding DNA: TGTGCCAGCAGTGCCTGGACTAGCGGTCCGGAGACCCAGTACTTC. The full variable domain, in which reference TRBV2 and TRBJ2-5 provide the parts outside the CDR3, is EPEVTQTPSHQVTQMGQEVILRCVPISNHLYFYWYRQILGQKVEFLVSFYNNEISEKSEIFDDQFSVERPDGSNFTLKIRSTKLEDSAMYFCASSAWTSGPETQYFGPGTRLLVL.

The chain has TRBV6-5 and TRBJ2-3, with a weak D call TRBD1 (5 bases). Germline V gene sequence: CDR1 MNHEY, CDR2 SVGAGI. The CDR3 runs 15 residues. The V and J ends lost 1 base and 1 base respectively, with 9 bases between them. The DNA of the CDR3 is TGTGCCAGCAGTTACTTCAGGGTAGGCACAGATACGCAGTATTTT. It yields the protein CASSYFRVGTDTQYF.

For the CDR3, the DNA is TGTGCCAGCAGCCCCGAAGGGGGCGAAGCTTTCTTT. Protein product: CASSPEGGEAFF. V gene TRBV9 combines with J gene TRBJ1-1; 7 nucleotides match TRBD1. V trimming: 4 bases; J trimming: 8 bases; junction bases outside the gene matches: 5. Germline CDR1 SGDLS, CDR2 YYNGEE. This CDR3 spans 12 amino acids.